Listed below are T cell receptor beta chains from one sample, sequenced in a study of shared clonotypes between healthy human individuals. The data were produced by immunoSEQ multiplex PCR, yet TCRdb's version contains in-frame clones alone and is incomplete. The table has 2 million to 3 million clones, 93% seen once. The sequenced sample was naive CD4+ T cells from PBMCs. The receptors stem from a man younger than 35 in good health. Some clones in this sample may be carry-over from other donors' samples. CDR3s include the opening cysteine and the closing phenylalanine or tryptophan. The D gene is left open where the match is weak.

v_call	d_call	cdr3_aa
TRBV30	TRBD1	CAGTGVSGETQYF
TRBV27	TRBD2	CASSYRTSGTNEQFF
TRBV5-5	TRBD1	CASSTEGASEKLFF
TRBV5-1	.	CASSLTPSSGANVLTF
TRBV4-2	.	CASSRVLTGGTSGNTIYF
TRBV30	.	CAWSPQAEEPQHF
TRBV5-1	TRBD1	CASSPGQGNEQYF
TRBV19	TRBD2	CASSIGGLVYNEQFF
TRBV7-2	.	CASSTRRGNYGYTF
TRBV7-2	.	CASGLASKETQYF
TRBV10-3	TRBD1	CAIRTDRGYNTEAFF
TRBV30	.	CACPMKSNTEAFF
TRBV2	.	CASSDRGGNYGYTF
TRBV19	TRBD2	CASSIFASGSTDTQYF
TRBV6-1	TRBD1	CASRGSGGGETQYF
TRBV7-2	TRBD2	CASSPGGGSNTDTQYF
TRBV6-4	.	CASSPGVGGTEAFF
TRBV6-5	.	CASSPTGVAPTRQYF
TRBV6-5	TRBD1	CASSAGGAVF
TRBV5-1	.	CASSLSGSAQSGNTIYF
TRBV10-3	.	CAISANVGSEQYF
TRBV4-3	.	CASSPLLKVQPQHF
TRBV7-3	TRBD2	CASSLGLAEIHTQYF
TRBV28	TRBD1	CASGGTGGYNEQFF
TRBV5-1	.	CASSLAAARNTGELFF
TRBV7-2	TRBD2	CATHSTTSGTYEQYF
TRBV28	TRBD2	CASSFPRGAGELFF
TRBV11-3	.	CASSPDRGSFYEQYF
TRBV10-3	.	CAISEFTHQPQHF
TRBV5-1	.	CASSLVHGAYNEQFF
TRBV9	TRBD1	CASSVGTGVLYEQYF
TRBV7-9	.	CASSVPRSSGNTIYF
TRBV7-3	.	CASSLGLASYNEQFF
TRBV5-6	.	CASSLTMNTEAFF
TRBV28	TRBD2	CASSLVGLATYEQYF
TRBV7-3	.	CASSPSGGGYTF
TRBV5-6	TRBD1	CASRQGQGIYEQYF
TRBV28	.	CASYAGGAGNYGYTF
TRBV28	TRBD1	CASRWGQGRGETQYF
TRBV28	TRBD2	CAIYGGNNEQFF
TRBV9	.	CASSDNRAERTEAFF
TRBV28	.	CASSLPPGGNTIYF
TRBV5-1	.	CASSPWGGAANEKLFF
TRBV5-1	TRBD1	CASSFVTGVSEQFF
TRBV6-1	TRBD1	CASSVDRVSGNTIYF
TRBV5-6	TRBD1	CASSSIGTGVNNSPLHF
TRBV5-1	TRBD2	CASSLLGLAGGRETQYF
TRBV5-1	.	CASSKGLTGENYEQYF
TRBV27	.	CASSNGGTPTDTQYF